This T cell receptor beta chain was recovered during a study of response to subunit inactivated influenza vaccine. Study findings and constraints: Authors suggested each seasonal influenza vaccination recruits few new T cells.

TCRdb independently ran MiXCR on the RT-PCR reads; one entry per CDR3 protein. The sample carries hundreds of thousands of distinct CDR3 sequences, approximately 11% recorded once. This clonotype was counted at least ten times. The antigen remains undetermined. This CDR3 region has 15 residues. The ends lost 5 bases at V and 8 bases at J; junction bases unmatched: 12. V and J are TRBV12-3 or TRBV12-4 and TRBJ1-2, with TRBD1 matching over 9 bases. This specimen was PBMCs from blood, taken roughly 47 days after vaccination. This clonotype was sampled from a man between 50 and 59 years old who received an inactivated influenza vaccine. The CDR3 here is CASSPTGQGAPGYTF. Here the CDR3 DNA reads TGTGCCAGCAGTCCGACGGGACAGGGAGCTCCCGGCTACACCTTC.